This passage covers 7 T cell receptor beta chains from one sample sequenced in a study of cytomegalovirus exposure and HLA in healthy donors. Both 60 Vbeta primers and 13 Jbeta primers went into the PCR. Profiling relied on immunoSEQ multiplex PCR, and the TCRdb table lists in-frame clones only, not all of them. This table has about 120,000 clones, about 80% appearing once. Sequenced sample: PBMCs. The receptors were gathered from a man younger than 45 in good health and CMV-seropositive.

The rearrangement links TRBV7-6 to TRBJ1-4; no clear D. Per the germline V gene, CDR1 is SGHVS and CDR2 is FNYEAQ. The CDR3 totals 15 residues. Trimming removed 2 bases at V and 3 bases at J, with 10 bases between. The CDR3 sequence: CASSLWAEPNEKLFF. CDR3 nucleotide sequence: TGTGCCAGCAGCTTATGGGCAGAACCTAATGAAAAACTGTTTTTT.

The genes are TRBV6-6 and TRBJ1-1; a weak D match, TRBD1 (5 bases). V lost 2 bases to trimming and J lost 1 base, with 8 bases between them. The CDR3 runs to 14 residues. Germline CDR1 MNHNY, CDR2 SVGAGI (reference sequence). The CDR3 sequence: CASSYPQGNTEAFF. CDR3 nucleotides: TGTGCCAGCAGTTACCCCCAGGGGAACACTGAAGCTTTCTTT.

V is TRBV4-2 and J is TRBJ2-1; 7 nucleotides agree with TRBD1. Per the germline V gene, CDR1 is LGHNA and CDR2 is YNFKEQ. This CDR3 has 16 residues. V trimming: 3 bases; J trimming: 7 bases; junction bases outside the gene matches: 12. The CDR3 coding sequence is TGTGCCAGCAGCCACCCGGTAGGGGACAGCCGGAATGAGCAGTTCTTC. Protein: CASSHPVGDSRNEQFF.

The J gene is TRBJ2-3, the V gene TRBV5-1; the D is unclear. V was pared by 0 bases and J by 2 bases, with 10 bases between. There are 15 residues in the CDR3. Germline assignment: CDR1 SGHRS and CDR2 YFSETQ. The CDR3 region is CASSLGLRLTDTQYF. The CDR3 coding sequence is TGCGCCAGCAGCTTGGGCTTGCGGCTCACAGATACGCAGTATTTT.

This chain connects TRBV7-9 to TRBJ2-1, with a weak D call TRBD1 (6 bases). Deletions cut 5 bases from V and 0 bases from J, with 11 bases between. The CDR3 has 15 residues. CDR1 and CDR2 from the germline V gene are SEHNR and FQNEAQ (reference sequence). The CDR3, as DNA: TGTGCCAGCAGCCTGACAGGAGGCTCCTACAATGAGCAGTTCTTC. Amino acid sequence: CASSLTGGSYNEQFF.

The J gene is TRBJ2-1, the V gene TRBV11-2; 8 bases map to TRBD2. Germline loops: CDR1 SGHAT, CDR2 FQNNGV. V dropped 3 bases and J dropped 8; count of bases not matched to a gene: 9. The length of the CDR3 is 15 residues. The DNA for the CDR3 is TGTGCCAGCAGCTTCTGGCTAGCGGGCGGCGATGAGCAGTTCTTC. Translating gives CASSFWLAGGDEQFF. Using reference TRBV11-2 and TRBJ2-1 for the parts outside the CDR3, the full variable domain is EAGVAQSPRYKIIEKRQSVAFWCNPISGHATLYWYQQILGQGPKLLIQFQNNGVVDDSQLPKDRFSAERLKGVDSTLKIQPAKLEDSAVYLCASSFWLAGGDEQFFGPGTRLTVL.

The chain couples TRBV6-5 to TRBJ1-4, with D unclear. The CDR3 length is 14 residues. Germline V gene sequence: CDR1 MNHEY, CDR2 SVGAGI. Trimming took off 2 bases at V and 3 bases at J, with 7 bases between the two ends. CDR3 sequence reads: CASSYAEANEKLFF. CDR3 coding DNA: TGTGCCAGCAGTTACGCAGAGGCTAATGAAAAACTGTTTTTT.